Presented here are 9 T cell receptor beta chains from one specimen sequenced in a study of tumor-infiltrating lymphocytes in localized non-small cell lung cancer. Clones were read by immunoSEQ multiplex PCR, and TCRdb kept only the in-frame ones, dropping some. The table lists 10,000 to 12,000 clones, about 86% of them singletons, with 6.5% to 10% in the top ten. Sequencing was done on a sample of uninvolved lung tissue not adjacent to the tumor. These TCRs come from a human donor with non-small cell lung cancer.

The rearrangement uses TRBV4-2 and TRBJ2-7; 8 bases agree with TRBD1. Per the germline V gene, CDR1 is LGHNA and CDR2 is YNFKEQ. This CDR3 has 14 amino acids. The V segment lost 6 bases and the J segment 2 bases; nucleotides outside the gene matches: 6. The CDR3 region is CASRPGTGAYEQYF. CDR3 sequence (DNA): TGTGCCAGCAGGCCCGGGACAGGTGCCTACGAGCAGTACTTC.

The chain uses TRBV7-2 and TRBJ1-2; D call uncertain. The CDR3 is 15 residues long. Trimming took 1 base from V and 8 from J, leaving 17 bases between them. Germline CDR1 reads SGHTA; CDR2 reads FQGNSA. CDR3 in amino acids: CASSLVLGSTGGYTF. CDR3 coding DNA: TGTGCCAGCAGCTTAGTCCTGGGCAGCACGGGGGGCTACACCTTC.

The chain uses TRBV30 and TRBJ2-5; D is unclear. Per germline, CDR1 GTSNPN and CDR2 SVGIG (reference sequence). V shed 1 base and J shed 7 bases, with 10 bases lying between them. The CDR3 covers 12 residues. The CDR3 DNA follows: TGTGCCTGGAGTGAGGGTCCGGGGACCCAGTACTTC. It specifies CAWSEGPGTQYF.

The rearrangement joins TRBV2 to TRBJ1-2, with D maybe TRBD1 (5 bases). V shed 6 bases and J shed 7 bases, with 12 bases lying between them. Per the germline V gene, CDR1 is SNHLY and CDR2 is FYNNEI. The CDR3 totals 12 residues. CDR3 amino acids: CASSGTLFGYTF. As DNA, the CDR3 is TGTGCCAGCAGCGGGACTCTCTTTGGCTACACCTTC.

The rearrangement links TRBV6-5 to TRBJ1-5; D call uncertain. Germline lookup yields CDR1 MNHEY and CDR2 SVGAGI. The CDR3 length is 13 residues. Between the trimmed V and J ends, which lost 4 bases and 7 bases, there was a span of 11 bases. Written as DNA, the CDR3 is TGTGCCAGCAGTTCCCGGACTGGGCAGCCCCAGCATTTT. Amino acids: CASSSRTGQPQHF.

This rearrangement joins TRBV18 to TRBJ1-2, with D perhaps TRBD1 (6 bases). The germline gives CDR1 KGHSH, CDR2 LQKENI. The CDR3 contains 16 residues. Deletions cut 4 bases from V and 1 base from J, with 16 bases between. The CDR3 region is CASSLTATGDNYGYTF. The CDR3 DNA sequence: TGTGCCAGCTCACTAACCGCGACAGGAGATAACTATGGCTACACCTTC.

This chain uses TRBV5-4 with TRBJ1-2, with D tentatively TRBD1 (5 bases). The CDR3 spans 15 residues. Germline V gives CDR1 SGHNT, CDR2 YYREEE (reference sequence). V dropped 2 bases and J dropped 4 bases, with 15 bases sitting between them. The CDR3 DNA is TGTGCCAGCAGCTTCCGGGGAGCGGGGGGCTATGGCTACACCTTC. This translates into CASSFRGAGGYGYTF.

The chain has TRBV4-1 and TRBJ2-2; 7 bases match TRBD2. Germline lookup yields CDR1 MGHRA and CDR2 YSYEKL. This CDR3 contains 16 residues. J lost 4 bases, V lost 1 base, and 6 bases had no gene match. The CDR3 spells CASSQGGGAITGELFF. CDR3 DNA sequence: TGCGCCAGCAGCCAAGGGGGAGGGGCCATCACCGGGGAGCTGTTTTTT.

The chain recombines TRBV4-3 with TRBJ2-5; D might be TRBD2 (5 bases). Germline CDR1 and CDR2: LGHNA and YSLEER. V was trimmed by 0 bases and J by 4 bases, leaving 12 bases between them. The CDR3 has 15 residues. This chain's CDR3 is CASSQERGIRETQYF. The CDR3 DNA sequence: TGCGCCAGCAGCCAAGAACGGGGAATCCGAGAGACCCAGTACTTC.